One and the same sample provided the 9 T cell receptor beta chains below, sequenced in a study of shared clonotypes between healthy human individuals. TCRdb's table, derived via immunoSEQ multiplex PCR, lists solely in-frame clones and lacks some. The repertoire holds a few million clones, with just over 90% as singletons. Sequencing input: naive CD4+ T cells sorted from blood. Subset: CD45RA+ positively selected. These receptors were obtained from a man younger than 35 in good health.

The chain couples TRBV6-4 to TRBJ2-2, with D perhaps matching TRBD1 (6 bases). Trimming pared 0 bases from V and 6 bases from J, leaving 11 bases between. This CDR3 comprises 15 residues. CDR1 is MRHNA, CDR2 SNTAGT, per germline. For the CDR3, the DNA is TGTGCCAGCAGTGACTCACCACAGGGAGCCGGGGAGCTGTTTTTT. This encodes CASSDSPQGAGELFF.

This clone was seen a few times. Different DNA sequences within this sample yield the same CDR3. CDR3 sequence (DNA): TGTGCCAGCAGCTTAGGGACAACAGATACGCAGTATTTT. It yields the protein CASSLGTTDTQYF. The V and J genes are TRBV7-9 and TRBJ2-3, with TRBD1 as a possible D gene (5 bases). This CDR3 has 13 residues. CDR1 is SEHNR, CDR2 FQNEAQ, per germline (reference sequence). Trimming shortened V by 1 base and J by 3 bases, and 5 bases separated the two germline ends. The full variable domain, rest sourced from reference TRBV7-9 and TRBJ2-3, is DTGVSQNPRHKITKRGQNVTFRCDPISEHNRLYWYRQTLGQGPEFLTYFQNEAQLEKSRLLSDRFSAERPKGSFSTLEIQRTEQGDSAMYLCASSLGTTDTQYFGPGTRLTVL.

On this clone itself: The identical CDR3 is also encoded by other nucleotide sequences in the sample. The CDR3 protein is CASSLGQGPNEQFF. The CDR3 bases are TGCGCCAGCAGCTTGGGACAGGGTCCCAATGAGCAGTTCTTC. This chain joins TRBV5-1 and TRBJ2-1; 7 nucleotides line up with TRBD1. CDR3 length: 14 amino acids. Germline-derived CDR1 and CDR2 are SGHRS and YFSETQ. V trimming: 0 bases; J trimming: 6 bases; junction bases outside the gene matches: 3.

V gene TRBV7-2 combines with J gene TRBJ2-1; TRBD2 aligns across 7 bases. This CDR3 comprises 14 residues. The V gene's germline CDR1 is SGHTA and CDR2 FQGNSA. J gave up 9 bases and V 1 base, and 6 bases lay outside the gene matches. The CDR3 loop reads CASSLVRELGEQFF. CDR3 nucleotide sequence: TGTGCCAGCAGCTTAGTGCGGGAGCTCGGTGAGCAGTTCTTC.

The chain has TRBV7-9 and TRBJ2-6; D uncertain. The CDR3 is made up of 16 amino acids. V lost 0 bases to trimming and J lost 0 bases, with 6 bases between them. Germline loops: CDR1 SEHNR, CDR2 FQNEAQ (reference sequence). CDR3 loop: CASSLAAVSGANVLTF. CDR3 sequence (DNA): TGTGCCAGCAGCTTAGCTGCTGTCTCTGGGGCCAACGTCCTGACTTTC.

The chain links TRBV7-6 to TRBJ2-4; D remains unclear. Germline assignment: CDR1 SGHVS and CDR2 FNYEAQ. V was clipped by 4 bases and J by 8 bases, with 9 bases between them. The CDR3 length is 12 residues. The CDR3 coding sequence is TGTGCCAGCAGCTCCCGGCAGGACATTCAGTACTTC. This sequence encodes CASSSRQDIQYF.

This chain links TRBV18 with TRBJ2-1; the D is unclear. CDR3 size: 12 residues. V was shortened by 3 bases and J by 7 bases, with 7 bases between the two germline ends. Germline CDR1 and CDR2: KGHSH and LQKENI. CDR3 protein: CASSPLVNEQFF. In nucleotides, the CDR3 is TGTGCCAGCTCACCCTTAGTGAATGAGCAGTTCTTC.

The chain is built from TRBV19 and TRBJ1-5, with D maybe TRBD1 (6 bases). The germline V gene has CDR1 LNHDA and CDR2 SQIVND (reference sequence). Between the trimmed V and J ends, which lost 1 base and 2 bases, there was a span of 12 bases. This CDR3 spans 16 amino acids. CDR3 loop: CASSIGWGGGNQPQHF. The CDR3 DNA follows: TGTGCCAGTAGTATAGGTTGGGGGGGCGGCAATCAGCCCCAGCATTTT.

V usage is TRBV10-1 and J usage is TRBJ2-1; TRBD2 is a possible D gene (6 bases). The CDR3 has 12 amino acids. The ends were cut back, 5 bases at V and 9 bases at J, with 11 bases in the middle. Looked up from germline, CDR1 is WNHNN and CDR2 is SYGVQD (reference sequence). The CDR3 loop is CASSSAGSEQFF. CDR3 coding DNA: TGCGCCAGCAGTTCGGCGGGGAGTGAGCAGTTCTTC.